One and the same sample provided the 21 T cell receptor beta chains below, sequenced in a study of T cells in Graves' hyperthyroidism and ophthalmopathy. Amplified regions were TCR beta CDR3 sequences from RNA transcripts. HTBI primers were employed in a first-round RT-PCR of the TCR CDR3. TCRdb passed the multiplex PCR reads through MiXCR, listing each CDR3 protein once. The table records approximately 710,000 distinct CDR3 sequences, about 18% of them present only once. The sequencing input was blood. These receptors originate from a man in his fifties with Graves' hyperthyroidism.

The chain recombines TRBV7-3 with TRBJ2-7; D is unresolved. This CDR3 spans 15 amino acids. V shed 0 bases and J shed 4 bases, with 13 bases lying between them. Per the germline V gene, CDR1 is SGHTA and CDR2 is FQGTGA. The CDR3 bases are TGTGCCAGCAGCTTAACCGGGCCTCAAGCGTACGAGCAGTACTTC. Translation gives CASSLTGPQAYEQYF.

This clonotype showed up many times. V is TRBV2 and J is TRBJ2-7; D is perhaps TRBD1 (5 bases). The germline CDR1 and CDR2 sequences are SNHLY and FYNNEI. This CDR3 is built from 14 residues. The V end was cut by 6 bases, the J end by 8 bases, with 20 bases between. The CDR3 loop reads CASSLGSGAFKQYF. CDR3 bases: TGTGCCAGCAGCCTGGGTTCTGGGGCCTTTAAGCAGTACTTC.

The chain couples TRBV9 to TRBJ2-7, with unresolved D. CDR1 SGDLS and CDR2 YYNGEE come from the germline V gene. The CDR3 is 13 amino acids. Deletions cut 0 bases from V and 3 bases from J, with 7 bases between. CDR3 sequence (DNA): TGTGCCAGCAGCGTAGAAGACAACTACGAGCAGTACTTC. Protein: CASSVEDNYEQYF.

This clonotype was seen many times. The chain recombines TRBV6-6 with TRBJ2-5, with 8 nucleotides matching TRBD1. Germline CDR1 and CDR2: MNHNY and SVGAGI (reference sequence). This CDR3 has 15 amino acids. With 0 bases clipped from V and 2 bases from J, the junction kept 2 bases outside the gene matches. In DNA form, the CDR3 reads TGTGCCAGCAGTTACTCGCGGACAGGGCAAGAGACCCAGTACTTC. Protein product: CASSYSRTGQETQYF.

The chain uses TRBV3-1 and TRBJ1-1; the D is unclear. The CDR3 extends over 13 amino acids. In germline, CDR1 is LGHDT, CDR2 YNNKEL (reference sequence). V lost 2 bases, J lost 11 bases, and 15 bases lay in between. Written as DNA, the CDR3 is TGTGCCAGCAGCCAAAGTGAGTCTTACGGGGCTTTCTTT. It specifies CASSQSESYGAFF. Combining the CDR3 with reference TRBV3-1 and TRBJ1-1 gives the whole variable domain DTAVSQTPKYLVTQMGNDKSIKCEQNLGHDTMYWYKQDSKKFLKIMFSYNNKELIINETVPNRFSPKSPDKAHLNLHINSLELGDSAVYFCASSQSESYGAFFGQGTRLTVV.

A few counts support this clonotype. The chain combines TRBV4-3 with TRBJ2-1, with TRBD2 matching 8 bases. V dropped 0 bases and J dropped 7; count of bases not matched to a gene: 8. CDR1 and CDR2 (germline): LGHNA, YSLEER. The CDR3 totals 16 residues. The CDR3 region has the DNA TGCGCCAGCAGCCAAGATAGGAGCGGGAGAGTTAATGAGCAGTTCTTC. Translation: CASSQDRSGRVNEQFF.

This chain links TRBV7-9 with TRBJ2-5; a weak D match, TRBD2 (7 bases). The V gene's germline CDR1 is SEHNR and CDR2 FQNEAQ (reference sequence). Trimming took off 6 bases at V and 1 base at J, with 15 bases between the two ends. The CDR3 contains 15 residues. The CDR3 nucleotides are TGTGCCAGCAGGGGGGGGGGGCCAATCCAAGAGACCCAGTACTTC. It translates to CASRGGGPIQETQYF.

This clonotype was observed at least ten times. This chain connects TRBV2 to TRBJ1-4; weak D call: TRBD1 (5 bases). CDR3 length: 15 residues. Between the trimmed V and J ends, which lost 4 bases and 3 bases, there was a span of 12 bases. Looked up from germline, CDR1 is SNHLY and CDR2 is FYNNEI. The CDR3 DNA reads TGTGCCAGCAGTGTCCGGCAGGGACCTAATGAAAAACTGTTTTTT. This encodes CASSVRQGPNEKLFF.

A few counts support this clonotype. The chain joins TRBV7-3 to TRBJ2-1, with TRBD2 matching 12 bases. V was clipped by 5 bases and J by 7 bases; unmatched bases: 9. This CDR3 spans 16 amino acids. CDR1 and CDR2 from the germline V gene are SGHTA and FQGTGA. CDR3 bases: TGTGCCAGCAGCACAGGACTAGCGGGATCAAGAAATGAGCAGTTCTTC. Translated, it gives CASSTGLAGSRNEQFF.

At least ten counts were recorded for this clonotype. The CDR3 sequence is CASSPQFRRNTEAFF. The CDR3 coding sequence is TGTGCCAGCAGCCCTCAGTTTAGGAGGAACACTGAAGCTTTCTTT. The J gene is TRBJ1-1, the V gene TRBV11-2; no definite D call. Trimming removed 5 bases at V and 1 base at J, with 14 bases between. This CDR3 region has 15 residues. The germline V gene encodes CDR1 SGHAT and CDR2 FQNNGV.

This clonotype occurred many times. The chain recombines TRBV7-9 with TRBJ2-3; 7 bases are shared with TRBD2. This CDR3 has 12 residues. V was clipped by 7 bases and J by 6 bases; unmatched bases: 4. Germline assignment: CDR1 SEHNR and CDR2 FQNEAQ (reference sequence). The CDR3 sequence is CASTSGGDTQYF. The DNA for the CDR3 is TGTGCCAGCACCTCCGGGGGGGATACGCAGTATTTT. Filled out from reference TRBV7-9 and TRBJ2-3, the complete variable domain reads DTGVSQNPRHKITKRGQNVTFRCDPISEHNRLYWYRQTLGQGPEFLTYFQNEAQLEKSRLLSDRFSAERPKGSFSTLEIQRTEQGDSAMYLCASTSGGDTQYFGPGTRLTVL.

This clonotype is a singleton in its sample. The chain carries TRBV19 and TRBJ2-1, with D perhaps TRBD1 (5 bases). Germline assignment: CDR1 LNHDA and CDR2 SQIVND (reference sequence). Trimming took off 4 bases at V and 0 bases at J, with 13 bases between the two ends. The CDR3 has 16 amino acids. CDR3 DNA sequence: TGTGCCAGTAGTACCGGTGGGGCGCCCTCCTACAATGAGCAGTTCTTC. This encodes CASSTGGAPSYNEQFF.

This clonotype was observed a few times. This chain links TRBV7-9 with TRBJ1-3; D not certain. Germline V gene sequence: CDR1 SEHNR, CDR2 FQNEAQ (reference sequence). The CDR3 has 12 amino acids. V lost 5 bases and J 9 bases, leaving 11 bases between the germline ends. The CDR3 loop reads CASSEPGGTIYF. CDR3 bases: TGTGCCAGCAGCGAACCCGGCGGCACCATATATTTT.

This clonotype was detected ten times or more. The rearrangement links TRBV12-3 or TRBV12-4 to TRBJ1-5; D remains unclear. Trimming took 2 bases from V and 2 from J, leaving 10 bases between them. The CDR3 runs to 15 residues. CDR3 DNA: TGTGCCAGCAGTTTACGGCGCAGCGGCAATCAGCCCCAGCATTTT. This codes for CASSLRRSGNQPQHF.

This clonotype turned up a few times. This chain links TRBV19 with TRBJ2-1, with 13 bases that match TRBD2. The CDR3 has 16 residues. Trimming at V came to 4 bases and at J to 8 bases, leaving 8 bases not matched to a gene. The germline V gene has CDR1 LNHDA and CDR2 SQIVND (reference sequence). The CDR3 DNA follows: TGTGCCAGTAGTACCACTAGCGGGAGGGCCTCGGATGAGCAGTTCTTC. This codes for CASSTTSGRASDEQFF. Looking up the rest from reference TRBV19 and TRBJ2-1 gives the full variable domain: DGGITQSPKYLFRKEGQNVTLSCEQNLNHDAMYWYRQDPGQGLRLIYYSQIVNDFQKGDIAEGYSVSREKKESFPLTVTSAQKNPTAFYLCASSTTSGRASDEQFFGPGTRLTVL.

Comments on this clonotype: Since a much larger clone is just one base distant, this may be a read error. This chain's CDR3 is CASSSPTPDEQHF. In DNA form, the CDR3 reads TGTGCCAGCAGTTCGCCCACCCCCGACGAGCAGCACTTC. The V and J genes are TRBV28 and TRBJ2-7; no reliable D call. The CDR3 loop spans 13 amino acids. Germline CDR1 and CDR2: MDHEN and SYDVKM. The complete variable domain, with remaining parts taken from reference TRBV28 and TRBJ2-7, reads DVKVTQSSRYLVKRTGEKVFLECVQDMDHENMFWYRQDPGLGLRLIYFSYDVKMKEKGDIPEGYSVSREKKERFSLILESASTNQTSMYLCASSSPTPDEQHFGPGTRLTVT.

J is TRBJ2-3 and V is TRBV20-1, with 9 bases lining up with TRBD2. The CDR3 sequence is 15 residues long. CDR1 is DFQATT and CDR2 is SNEGSKA in the germline V gene (reference sequence). V was pared by 0 bases and J by 4 bases, with 5 bases of the junction left unmatched. The CDR3 DNA is TGCAGTGCTAGAGATCTAAGGACTAGCGCAGATACGCAGTATTTT. This gives the protein CSARDLRTSADTQYF.

The J gene is TRBJ1-4, the V gene TRBV13, with 8 positions matching TRBD1. Germline values: CDR1 PRHDT, CDR2 FYEKMQ (reference sequence). This CDR3 contains 15 residues. Germline trimming cut 4 bases from V and 7 bases from J; bases unmatched to any gene: 8. In DNA, the CDR3 is TGTGCCAGCAGCTGGAACCAGGGGGCGCGTGAAAAACTGTTTTTT. It is translated as CASSWNQGAREKLFF.

This clonotype has ten or more counts. The chain's CDR3 is CASSLAARAGDTQYF. CDR3 nucleotides: TGTGCCAGCAGCTTAGCTGCCCGGGCCGGAGATACGCAGTATTTT. This chain joins TRBV7-2 and TRBJ2-3; D uncertain. The CDR3 has 15 amino acids. The germline gives CDR1 SGHTA, CDR2 FQGNSA. The V end was cut by 0 bases, the J end by 5 bases, with 12 bases between.

This clonotype has just a few counts. Being one base from a much bigger clone, this may be a read error. In DNA form, the CDR3 reads TGTGCCAGCGGCGTAGCGGGAGGGCCCCTCCAAGAGACCCAGTACTTC. Encoded protein: CASGVAGGPLQETQYF. The chain has TRBV28 and TRBJ2-5; 11 nucleotides line up with TRBD2. The CDR3 loop spans 16 amino acids. CDR1 and CDR2 from the germline V gene are MDHEN and SYDVKM. The ends lost 8 bases at V and 1 base at J; junction bases unmatched: 9.

This clonotype was recorded a few times. This chain joins TRBV3-1 and TRBJ2-3; D gene uncertain. The CDR3 totals 13 residues. From germline, CDR1 is LGHDT and CDR2 YNNKEL (reference sequence). V gave up 0 bases and J gave up 13 bases, with 14 bases separating them. Here the CDR3 reads CASSQEFARVKYF. CDR3 DNA sequence: TGTGCCAGCAGCCAAGAGTTCGCTAGAGTTAAGTATTTT.